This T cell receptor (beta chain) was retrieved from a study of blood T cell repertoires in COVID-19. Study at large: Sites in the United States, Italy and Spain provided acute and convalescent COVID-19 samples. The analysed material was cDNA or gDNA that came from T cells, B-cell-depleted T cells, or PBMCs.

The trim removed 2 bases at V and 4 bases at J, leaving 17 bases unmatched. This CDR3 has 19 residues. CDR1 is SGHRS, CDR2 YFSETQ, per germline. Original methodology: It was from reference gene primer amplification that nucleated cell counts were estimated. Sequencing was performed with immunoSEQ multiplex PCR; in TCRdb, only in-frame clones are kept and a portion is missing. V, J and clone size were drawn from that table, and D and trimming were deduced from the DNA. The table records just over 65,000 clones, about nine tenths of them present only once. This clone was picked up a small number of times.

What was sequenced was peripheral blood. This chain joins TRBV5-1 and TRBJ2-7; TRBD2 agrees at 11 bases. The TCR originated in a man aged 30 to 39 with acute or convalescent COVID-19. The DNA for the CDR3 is TGCGCCAGCAGCTTTAGCGGGAGGGCCAACAGGAATGCTCATTACGAGCAGTACTTC. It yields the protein CASSFSGRANRNAHYEQYF.